This T cell receptor beta chain was recovered during a study of shared clonotypes between healthy human individuals. General study results and limits: Compared with clonotypes that all four donors shared, non-shared clonotypes had lower generation probabilities.

V lost 8 bases and J 0 bases, leaving 3 bases between the germline ends. Germline V gene data show CDR1 as SGHTA and CDR2 as FQGNSA. This CDR3 spans 11 amino acids. This clone was counted once. The antigen is unknown. Sequencing was performed with immunoSEQ multiplex PCR; in TCRdb, only in-frame clones are kept and a portion is missing. The table shows a few million clones, with over 90% occurring only once. The sample consisted of naive CD4+ T cells from PBMCs. Described subset: CD45RA+ positively selected. The rearrangement joins TRBV7-2 to TRBJ2-3; D remains ambiguous. This clonotype was obtained from a young man in good health. Some clones in this sample may be carry-over from other donors' samples. The CDR3 DNA is TGTGCCAGCCGTAGCACAGATACGCAGTATTTT. It yields the protein CASRSTDTQYF. The entire variable domain, with the rest obtained from reference TRBV7-2 and TRBJ2-3, is as follows: GAGVSQSPSNKVTEKGKDVELRCDPISGHTALYWYRQSLGQGLEFLIYFQGNSAPDKSGLPSDRFSAERTGGSVSTLTIQRTQQEDSAVYLCASRSTDTQYFGPGTRLTVL.